The clone carrying this TCR beta chain was seen only a few times. The antigen is not known. TCRdb re-derived calls from the reads in MiXCR, one entry per CDR3 protein. Of 200,000 to 250,000 distinct CDR3 sequences in the sample, roughly 6.5% are singletons; the top ten hold more than 5.5%. Per the germline V gene, CDR1 is SGHTS and CDR2 is YDEGEE. V lost 2 bases to trimming and J lost 7 bases; unmatched junction nucleotides: 11. The CDR3 runs to 15 residues. The data were obtained in a study of T cell repertoires in cytomegalovirus infection. The wider study: Public TCR beta signature analysis indicated the presence of both CMV infection and matching HLA type.

The study, taken as a whole, reports: Identification of carriers of CMV plus the relevant HLA was performed using cumulative public TCR beta family frequency. HLA-C-restricted CMV clonotypes gave the most frequent clonotype in two of eight donors.

The sequencing sample was made of PBMCs. The clonotype comes from a human donor in good health (CMV status not recorded). Some clones in this sample may be carry-over from other donors' samples. V is TRBV5-8 and J is TRBJ2-7, with TRBD2 matching over 8 bases. The CDR3 spells CASSFGAGGGEEQYF. The CDR3, as DNA: TGTGCCAGCAGCTTTGGTGCGGGGGGAGGAGAGGAGCAGTACTTC.